This T cell receptor (beta chain) is from a study of cytomegalovirus exposure and HLA in healthy donors. As for this clone: Antigen: not known.

Regarding the study as a whole: In vitro assays verified that three CMV-associated chains recognized CMV antigens specifically.

Deletions cut 4 bases from V and 2 bases from J, with 12 bases between. Germline assignment: CDR1 MNHNS and CDR2 SASEGT. The CDR3 extends over 14 amino acids. 13 Jbeta primers and 60 Vbeta primers were used for the PCR. Assay: immunoSEQ multiplex PCR; the TCRdb copy retains only in-frame clones and omits some. The sample lists fewer than 250,000 clones, roughly 82% occurring once. The chain carries TRBV6-1 and TRBJ2-7; TRBD2 might be the D (6 bases). The specimen sequenced was PBMCs. This clonotype was sampled from a man aged 35-49 years in good health and CMV-seropositive. The DNA of the CDR3 is TGTGCCAGCAGTGTCCGGGAGTCCACCTACGAGCAGTACTTC. It is translated as CASSVRESTYEQYF.